This T cell receptor (beta chain) derives from a study of beta chain features in type 1 diabetes. The CDR3 loop spans 13 amino acids. V lost 3 bases and J lost 9, with 13 bases in between. Germline V gene sequence: CDR1 SGHTA, CDR2 FQGTGA. Expressed TCRB transcripts were sequenced because the isolated RNA had all been reverse transcribed beforehand. Repertoires were generated with immunoSEQ multiplex PCR, while TCRdb's copy carries only in-frame clones and drops some. The sample consists of roughly 610,000 clones, 15% to 19% of them appearing once. Sequenced: naive CD4+ T cells from blood. The receptor was isolated from a man younger than 35 in good health. The chain joins TRBV7-3 to TRBJ2-3; a weak D match, TRBD2 (6 bases). CDR3 sequence reads: CASSLTSFGTQYF. For the CDR3, the DNA is TGTGCCAGCAGCTTGACTAGTTTTGGGACGCAGTATTTT.